Listed below are T cell receptor beta chains from one sample, sequenced in a study of T cell changes during pregnancy in multiple sclerosis. Produced via immunoSEQ multiplex PCR; TCRdb's table is partial and in-frame only. The sample holds tens of thousands of clones, 80% to 95% seen once. The material was peripheral blood, obtained in the second trimester of pregnancy. These receptors were collected from a female donor with multiple sclerosis, enrolled in a pregnancy study. The CDR3 runs from the conserved cysteine through the conserved F or W. The order of the fields is V gene, clone size, CDR3 length, CDR3 protein. Clone size is given for some rows only: seen once, a few or many times, or a class if the clone is expanded.

V gene: TRBV28; clone size: few; CDR3 length: 14; CDR3 protein: CASSSEQRTDTQYF
V gene: TRBV18; clone size: NA; CDR3 length: 14; CDR3 protein: CASSQDRGADTQYF
V gene: TRBV25-1; clone size: once; CDR3 length: 12; CDR3 protein: CASRDTRYGYTF
V gene: TRBV28; clone size: NA; CDR3 length: 16; CDR3 protein: CASSLSGTVIGQPQHF
V gene: TRBV4-1; clone size: NA; CDR3 length: 15; CDR3 protein: CASSQGGRDRYEQYF
V gene: TRBV11-2; clone size: NA; CDR3 length: 17; CDR3 protein: CASSLAGGRGIRETQYF
V gene: TRBV6-6; clone size: NA; CDR3 length: 15; CDR3 protein: CASGDVGLAIDTQYF
V gene: TRBV2; clone size: NA; CDR3 length: 14; CDR3 protein: CASSESGSSYEQYF
V gene: TRBV29-1; clone size: NA; CDR3 length: 17; CDR3 protein: CSVEVLTRSSIENEQFF
V gene: TRBV2; clone size: NA; CDR3 length: 14; CDR3 protein: CASSGLAGVNEQYF
V gene: TRBV30; clone size: NA; CDR3 length: 13; CDR3 protein: CAWSVLEVETQYF
V gene: TRBV5-1; clone size: NA; CDR3 length: 15; CDR3 protein: CASSPGLAILYEQYF
V gene: TRBV2; clone size: NA; CDR3 length: 14; CDR3 protein: CASSDRVGVEKLFF
V gene: TRBV5-1; clone size: NA; CDR3 length: 14; CDR3 protein: CASSPTSGSDEQYF
V gene: TRBV2; clone size: NA; CDR3 length: 15; CDR3 protein: CASRAGQGPYNEQFF
V gene: TRBV5-1; clone size: NA; CDR3 length: 15; CDR3 protein: CASSLPESGANVLTF
V gene: TRBV7-2; clone size: once; CDR3 length: 14; CDR3 protein: CASSLVWGEREQFF
V gene: TRBV2; clone size: NA; CDR3 length: 15; CDR3 protein: CASIREGQMNTEAFF
V gene: TRBV9; clone size: NA; CDR3 length: 17; CDR3 protein: CASSVTPGLAGQGTQYF
V gene: TRBV5-1; clone size: NA; CDR3 length: 12; CDR3 protein: CASSLAGGELFF
V gene: TRBV6-1; clone size: NA; CDR3 length: 15; CDR3 protein: CASTRRGGDTGELFF
V gene: TRBV5-4; clone size: NA; CDR3 length: 18; CDR3 protein: CASSHRTGALSGANVLTF
V gene: TRBV6-6; clone size: NA; CDR3 length: 15; CDR3 protein: CASSYGASGPYEQYF
V gene: TRBV2; clone size: NA; CDR3 length: 15; CDR3 protein: CASSEAAGRNTEAFF
V gene: TRBV14; clone size: NA; CDR3 length: 13; CDR3 protein: CASSPQQGAAVYF
V gene: TRBV19; clone size: NA; CDR3 length: 15; CDR3 protein: CASSTGTSGNGELFF
V gene: TRBV4-2; clone size: once; CDR3 length: 15; CDR3 protein: CASSQESPPTGEQFF
V gene: TRBV7-2; clone size: NA; CDR3 length: 14; CDR3 protein: CASSDSGGTDTQYF
V gene: TRBV2; clone size: NA; CDR3 length: 13; CDR3 protein: CASKGTGYNEQFF
V gene: TRBV29-1; clone size: NA; CDR3 length: 14; CDR3 protein: CSVEDRGSSYEQYF
V gene: TRBV5-1; clone size: NA; CDR3 length: 16; CDR3 protein: CASSLGPVTGGTGYTF
V gene: TRBV7-2; clone size: NA; CDR3 length: 14; CDR3 protein: CASSLQGLNTEAFF
V gene: TRBV7-3; clone size: NA; CDR3 length: 13; CDR3 protein: CASSLGAANEQFF
V gene: TRBV13; clone size: NA; CDR3 length: 17; CDR3 protein: CASSLKPGDLTYNEQFF
V gene: TRBV30; clone size: NA; CDR3 length: 16; CDR3 protein: CAWSPIFSGRSETQYF
V gene: TRBV9; clone size: NA; CDR3 length: 16; CDR3 protein: CASTPAWGLADNEQFF
V gene: TRBV9; clone size: NA; CDR3 length: 15; CDR3 protein: CASSMTGENMETQYF
V gene: TRBV5-1; clone size: NA; CDR3 length: 14; CDR3 protein: CASSASTGQGGYTF
V gene: TRBV29-1; clone size: NA; CDR3 length: 12; CDR3 protein: CSVSSGSYEQYF
V gene: TRBV2; clone size: once; CDR3 length: 15; CDR3 protein: CASSLLAGRTDTQYF
V gene: TRBV13; clone size: NA; CDR3 length: 13; CDR3 protein: CASSPSRYYEQYF
V gene: TRBV5-4; clone size: NA; CDR3 length: 15; CDR3 protein: CATRTSGSSYNEQFF
V gene: TRBV30; clone size: NA; CDR3 length: 13; CDR3 protein: CAWINRDRGLQYF
V gene: TRBV28; clone size: NA; CDR3 length: 14; CDR3 protein: CASRRTGIRQPQHF
V gene: TRBV5-1; clone size: NA; CDR3 length: 16; CDR3 protein: CASSLDIGQGATEAFF
V gene: TRBV11-3; clone size: NA; CDR3 length: 13; CDR3 protein: CASKGSGTDTQYF
V gene: TRBV29-1; clone size: NA; CDR3 length: 14; CDR3 protein: CSVTPRQGFYEQYF
V gene: TRBV30; clone size: NA; CDR3 length: 15; CDR3 protein: CAWSVLQGAGETQYF
V gene: TRBV5-6; clone size: NA; CDR3 length: 15; CDR3 protein: CASSLGDRSYNEQFF
V gene: TRBV6-5; clone size: NA; CDR3 length: 16; CDR3 protein: CASSSPGQGVNYEQYF
V gene: TRBV6-1; clone size: NA; CDR3 length: 13; CDR3 protein: CASSRATPDTQYF
V gene: TRBV5-1; clone size: NA; CDR3 length: 14; CDR3 protein: CASSGGDSYNEQFF
V gene: TRBV5-1; clone size: NA; CDR3 length: 14; CDR3 protein: CASSPQGGSYEQYF
V gene: TRBV18; clone size: NA; CDR3 length: 17; CDR3 protein: CASSPIGREIQVGKLFF
V gene: TRBV10-3; clone size: NA; CDR3 length: 16; CDR3 protein: CAISELGGRLSYEQYF
V gene: TRBV29-1; clone size: NA; CDR3 length: 15; CDR3 protein: CSASPAGSLSYEQYF
V gene: TRBV6-4; clone size: NA; CDR3 length: 10; CDR3 protein: CASAQTVRYF
V gene: TRBV5-1; clone size: NA; CDR3 length: 16; CDR3 protein: CASSFSPQGARETQYF
V gene: TRBV12-5; clone size: NA; CDR3 length: 15; CDR3 protein: CASGFPGGADYGYTF
V gene: TRBV5-1; clone size: NA; CDR3 length: 15; CDR3 protein: CASSTSTPRSETQYF